Listed here are 2 T cell receptor beta chains from one sample, sequenced in a study of CD8 T cells in cerebrospinal fluid in Alzheimer's disease. TCRdb reprocessed the 10x single-cell sequencing reads, with one entry per CDR3 protein and no DNA. This listing includes more than 650 distinct CDR3 sequences. Sequencing was carried out using cerebrospinal fluid. The receptors originated from a human donor in good health.

The V call is TRBV19, the J call TRBJ1-6. This CDR3 comprises 17 residues. CDR1 and CDR2 from the germline V gene are LNHDA and SQIVND (reference sequence). This CDR3 is CASSIEAVPSYNSPLHF.

In terms of frequency, this clonotype is medium-sized (0.01 to 0.1%). The chain employs TRBV2 and TRBJ2-2; lacking DNA, the TRBD2 call made by TCRdb goes unchecked. Germline CDR1 SNHLY, CDR2 FYNNEI. The CDR3 length is 15 residues. The CDR3 here is CASKNGGADTGELFF.